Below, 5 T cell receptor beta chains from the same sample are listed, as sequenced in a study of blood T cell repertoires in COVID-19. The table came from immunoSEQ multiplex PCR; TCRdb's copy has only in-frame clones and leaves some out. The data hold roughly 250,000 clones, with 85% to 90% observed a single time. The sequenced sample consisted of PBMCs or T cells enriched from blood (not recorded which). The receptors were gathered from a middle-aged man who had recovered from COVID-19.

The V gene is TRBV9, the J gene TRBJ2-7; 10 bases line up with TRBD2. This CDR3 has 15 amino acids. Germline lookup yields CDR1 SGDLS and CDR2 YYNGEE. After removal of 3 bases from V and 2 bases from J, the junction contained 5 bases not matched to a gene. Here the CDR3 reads CASSAQAGGAYEQYF. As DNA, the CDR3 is TGTGCCAGCAGCGCTCAAGCGGGAGGGGCCTACGAGCAGTACTTC.

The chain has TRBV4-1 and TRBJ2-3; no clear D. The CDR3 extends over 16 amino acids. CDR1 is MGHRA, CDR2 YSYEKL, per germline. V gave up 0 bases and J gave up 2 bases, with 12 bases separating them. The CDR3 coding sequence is TGCGCCAGCAGCCAAGAGGCACATTATATCACAGATACGCAGTATTTT. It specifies CASSQEAHYITDTQYF.

In nucleotides, the CDR3 is TGTGCCAGCAGCTTAATTAGCGGGGGGCCAAATGAGCAGTTCTTC. Protein product: CASSLISGGPNEQFF. The chain is built from TRBV7-3 and TRBJ2-1; 10 nucleotides align to TRBD2. Germline CDR1 is SGHTA and CDR2 is FQGTGA. The V and J ends lost 1 base and 7 bases, in that order; junction bases with no gene match: 4. The CDR3 contains 15 residues.

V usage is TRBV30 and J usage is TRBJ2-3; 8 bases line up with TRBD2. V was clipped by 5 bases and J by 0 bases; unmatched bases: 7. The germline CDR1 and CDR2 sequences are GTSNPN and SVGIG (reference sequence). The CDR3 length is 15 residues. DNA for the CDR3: TGTGCCTGGGCAACGGGGGGGTCTAGCACAGATACGCAGTATTTT. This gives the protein CAWATGGSSTDTQYF. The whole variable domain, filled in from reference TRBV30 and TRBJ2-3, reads SQTIHQWPATLVQPVGSPLSLECTVEGTSNPNLYWYRQAAGRGLQLLFYSVGIGQISSEVPQNLSASRPQDRQFILSSKKLLLSDSGFYLCAWATGGSSTDTQYFGPGTRLTVL.

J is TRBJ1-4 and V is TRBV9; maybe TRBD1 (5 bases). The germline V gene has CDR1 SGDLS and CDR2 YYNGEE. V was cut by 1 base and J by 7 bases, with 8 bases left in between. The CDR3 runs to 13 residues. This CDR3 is CASSVQGSEKLFF. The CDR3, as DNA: TGTGCCAGCAGCGTACAGGGTAGTGAAAAACTGTTTTTT.